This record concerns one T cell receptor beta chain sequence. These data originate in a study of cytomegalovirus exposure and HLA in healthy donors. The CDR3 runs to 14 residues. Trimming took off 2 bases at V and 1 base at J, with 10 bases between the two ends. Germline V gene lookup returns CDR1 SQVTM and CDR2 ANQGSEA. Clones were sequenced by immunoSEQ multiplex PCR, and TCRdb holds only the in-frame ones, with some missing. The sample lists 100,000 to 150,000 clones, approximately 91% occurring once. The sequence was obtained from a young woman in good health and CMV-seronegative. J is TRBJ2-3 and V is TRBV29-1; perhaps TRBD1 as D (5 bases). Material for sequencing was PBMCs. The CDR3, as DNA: TGCAGCGTTGAAAGGGGTTTCGGCACAGATACGCAGTATTTT. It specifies CSVERGFGTDTQYF.